Listed below are T cell receptor beta chains from one sample, sequenced in a study of Graves' ophthalmopathy and Graves' hyperthyroidism. TCRdb re-analysed the multiplex PCR reads in MiXCR, keeping a single row per CDR3 protein. The table shows 620,000 or so distinct CDR3 sequences, with approximately 21% occurring only once. The specimen sequenced was peripheral blood. These receptors were collected from a woman aged 18-29 years with stable Graves' hyperthyroidism. Some clones in this sample may be carry-over from other donors' samples. Each CDR3 is given without its conserved first and last residue. Not every row has a clone size; where given, it reads once, few, many or a size class.

many TRBJ1-1 TRBV5-6 ASSFGDMNTEAF
few TRBJ2-7 TRBV3-1 ASSQGTTREQY
many TRBJ1-1 TRBV6-1 ASSRTGRTEAF
. TRBJ1-6 TRBV27 ASSLAQISPLH
few TRBJ1-6 TRBV2 ASSEDWGNSPLH
many TRBJ1-1 TRBV7-9 ASSLLGSEAF
. TRBJ1-1 TRBV20-1 SASAGLAF
many TRBJ2-5 TRBV27 ASSNWTEETQY
many TRBJ1-6 TRBV6-2/TRBV6-3 ASSLGRQGHSPLH
. TRBJ2-7 TRBV5-1 ASSGSGGPSYEQY
. TRBJ2-5 TRBV20-1 SASELAGAQETQY
many TRBJ1-2 TRBV27 ATRAGASGYT
many TRBJ2-7 TRBV7-2 ASSLAGLAYEQY
many TRBJ1-1 TRBV7-3 ASSLHGNLNTEAF
many TRBJ1-5 TRBV20-1 SAVYALQGAQPQH
many TRBJ1-2 TRBV12-3/TRBV12-4 ASSPSVYGYT
many TRBJ1-5 TRBV6-5 ASSYSTVGQPQH
few TRBJ2-5 TRBV30 ARSVGIQETQY
many TRBJ2-7 TRBV28 ASRWDSVPEEQY
many TRBJ2-7 TRBV29-1 SVTRPGQVSYEQY
. TRBJ1-6 TRBV6-1 ASSEANKGSPLH
many TRBJ2-5 TRBV13 ASSFRAEETQY
many TRBJ1-1 TRBV28 ATTWTGPTEAF
many TRBJ1-5 TRBV15 ATSGRGGSQPQH
many TRBJ2-5 TRBV6-2/TRBV6-3 ASSYRSETQY
many TRBJ2-7 TRBV30 AWSVGQGAGEQY
many TRBJ2-7 TRBV10-3 AISDKGSYEQY
many TRBJ1-2 TRBV7-3 ASSRPGQSYSGYT
many TRBJ1-5 TRBV5-1 ASSWTGNQPQH
. TRBJ1-1 TRBV7-9 ASSLVGASNTEAF
. TRBJ2-5 TRBV15 ATSREAWGTQY
many TRBJ2-7 TRBV27 ASRGLAGGNEQY
. TRBJ2-7 TRBV2 ASSVPTGTSSYEQY
. TRBJ1-1 TRBV6-2/TRBV6-3 ASSYLSGATEAF
many TRBJ2-5 TRBV5-1 ASSVGLAGLLQETQY
many TRBJ1-5 TRBV20-1 SAQPGQYSNQPQH
few TRBJ2-7 TRBV24-1 ATSDPATDLQGRNEQY
few TRBJ2-7 TRBV6-1 ASSQWTAESYEQY
. TRBJ2-2 TRBV6-4 ASRTDKGSLF
many TRBJ1-2 TRBV12-3/TRBV12-4 ASSLSPGNNYGYT